This T cell receptor (beta chain) is from a study of blood T cell repertoires in COVID-19. Across the whole study: There were acute and convalescent COVID-19 samples, and they came from the United States, Italy and Spain. The cDNA or gDNA used as material had been derived from T cells, B-cell-depleted T cells, or PBMCs.

Per the authors' pipeline: Amplification of reference gene primers provided the estimated nucleated cell counts. Repertoires were generated with immunoSEQ multiplex PCR, while TCRdb's copy carries only in-frame clones and drops some. Clone size and V and J calls were adopted from that table, with D and trimming inferred from the DNA. The sample holds about 130,000 clones, 80% to 85% seen once. This clone was counted a few times. The CDR3 loop spans 12 amino acids. V was clipped by 4 bases and J by 4 bases, with 9 bases between them. Per germline, CDR1 SGHRS and CDR2 YFSETQ. This clonotype was sampled from a woman aged 45-65 years with acute or convalescent COVID-19. The sample was peripheral blood. V usage is TRBV5-1 and J usage is TRBJ2-7; D is possibly TRBD1 (5 bases). CDR3 region: CASSDSEYEQYF. DNA for the CDR3: TGCGCCAGCAGCGACAGTGAGTACGAGCAGTACTTC.